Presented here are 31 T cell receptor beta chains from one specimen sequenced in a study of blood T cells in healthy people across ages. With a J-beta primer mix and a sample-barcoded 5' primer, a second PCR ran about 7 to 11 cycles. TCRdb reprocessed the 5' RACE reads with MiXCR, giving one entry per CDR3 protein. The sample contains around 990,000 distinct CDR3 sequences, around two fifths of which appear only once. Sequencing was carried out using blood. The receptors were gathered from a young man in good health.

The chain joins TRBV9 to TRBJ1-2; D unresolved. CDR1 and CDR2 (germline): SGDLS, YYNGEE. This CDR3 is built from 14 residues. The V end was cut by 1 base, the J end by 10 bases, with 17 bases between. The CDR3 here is CASSVTDGLGDYTF. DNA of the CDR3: TGTGCCAGCAGCGTAACTGACGGATTGGGTGACTACACCTTC.

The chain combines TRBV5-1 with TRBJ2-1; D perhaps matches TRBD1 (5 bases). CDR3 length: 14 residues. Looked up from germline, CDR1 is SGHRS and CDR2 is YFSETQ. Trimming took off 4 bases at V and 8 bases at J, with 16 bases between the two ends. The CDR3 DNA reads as TGCGCCAGCAGCCTCGCCCCACCACAGGATGAGCAGTTCTTC. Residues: CASSLAPPQDEQFF.

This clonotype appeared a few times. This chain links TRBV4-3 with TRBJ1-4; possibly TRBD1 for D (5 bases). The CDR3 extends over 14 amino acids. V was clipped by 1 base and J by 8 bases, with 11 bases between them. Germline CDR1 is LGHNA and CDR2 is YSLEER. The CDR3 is CASSQVGVGEKLFF. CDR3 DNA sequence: TGCGCCAGCAGCCAAGTGGGGGTTGGGGAAAAACTGTTTTTT.

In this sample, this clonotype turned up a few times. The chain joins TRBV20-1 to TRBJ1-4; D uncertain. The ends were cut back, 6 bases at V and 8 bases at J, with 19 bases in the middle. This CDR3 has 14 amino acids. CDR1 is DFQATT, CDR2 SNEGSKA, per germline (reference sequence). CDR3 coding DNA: TGCAGTGCAGAAGACCGCGGGCGTTACGAAAAACTGTTTTTT. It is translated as CSAEDRGRYEKLFF.

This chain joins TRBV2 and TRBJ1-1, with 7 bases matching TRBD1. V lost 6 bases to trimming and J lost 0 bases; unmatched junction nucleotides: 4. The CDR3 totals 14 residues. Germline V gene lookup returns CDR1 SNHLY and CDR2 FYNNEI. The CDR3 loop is CASRRDSMNTEAFF. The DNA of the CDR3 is TGTGCCAGCAGGAGGGACAGCATGAACACTGAAGCTTTCTTT.

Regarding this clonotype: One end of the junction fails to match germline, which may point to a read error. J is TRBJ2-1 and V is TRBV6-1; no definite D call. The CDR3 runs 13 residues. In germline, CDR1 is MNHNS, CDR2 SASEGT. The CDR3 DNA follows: TGTGCCTGCAGTGAAGGGCCCAACAATGAGCAGTTCTTC. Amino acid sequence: CACSEGPNNEQFF.

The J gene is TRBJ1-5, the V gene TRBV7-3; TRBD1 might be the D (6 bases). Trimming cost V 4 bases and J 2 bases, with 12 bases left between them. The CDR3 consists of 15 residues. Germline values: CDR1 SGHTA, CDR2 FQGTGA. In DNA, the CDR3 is TGTGCCAGCAGCTCAAGGGGGTCAGGCAATCAGCCCCAGCATTTT. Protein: CASSSRGSGNQPQHF.

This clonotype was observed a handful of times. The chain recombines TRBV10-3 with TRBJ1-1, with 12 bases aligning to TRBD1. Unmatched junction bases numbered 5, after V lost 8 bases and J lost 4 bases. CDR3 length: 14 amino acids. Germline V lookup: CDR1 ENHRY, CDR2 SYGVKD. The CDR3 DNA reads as TGTGCCATCGGGGGACAGGGGGCAGGCACTGAAGCTTTCTTT. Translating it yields CAIGGQGAGTEAFF.

Here the CDR3 DNA reads TGTGCCAGCAGTTTACAGGGGAGCGGGGGGCCCCAGCATTTT. Its translation is CASSLQGSGGPQHF. V and J are TRBV12-3 or TRBV12-4 and TRBJ1-5; D might be TRBD1 (6 bases). V was shortened by 2 bases and J by 9 bases, with 14 bases between the two germline ends. CDR3 length equals 14 residues.

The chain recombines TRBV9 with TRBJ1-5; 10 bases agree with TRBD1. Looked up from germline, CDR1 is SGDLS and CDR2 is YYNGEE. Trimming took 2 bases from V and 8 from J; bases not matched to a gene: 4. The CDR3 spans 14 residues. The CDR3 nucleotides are TGTGCCAGCAGCGTTGGGGACAGGGGCGAGCCCCAGCATTTT. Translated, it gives CASSVGDRGEPQHF. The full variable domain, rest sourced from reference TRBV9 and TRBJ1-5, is DSGVTQTPKHLITATGQRVTLRCSPRSGDLSVYWYQQSLDQGLQFLIQYYNGEERAKGNILERFSAQQFPDLHSELNLSSLELGDSALYFCASSVGDRGEPQHFGDGTRLSIL.

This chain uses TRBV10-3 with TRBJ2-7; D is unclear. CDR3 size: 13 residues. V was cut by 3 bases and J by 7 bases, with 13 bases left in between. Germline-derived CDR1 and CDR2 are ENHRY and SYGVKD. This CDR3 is CAISELGNNEQYF. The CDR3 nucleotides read TGTGCCATCAGTGAATTGGGGAACAATGAGCAGTACTTC.

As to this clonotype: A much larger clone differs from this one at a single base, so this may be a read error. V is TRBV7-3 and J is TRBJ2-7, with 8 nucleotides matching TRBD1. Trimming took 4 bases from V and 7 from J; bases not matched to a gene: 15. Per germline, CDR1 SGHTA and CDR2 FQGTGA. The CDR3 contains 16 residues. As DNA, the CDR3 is TGTGCCAGCAGCTCTTCCGGGACAGGTTCCTACAATGAGCAGTACTTC. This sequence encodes CASSSSGTGSYNEQYF.

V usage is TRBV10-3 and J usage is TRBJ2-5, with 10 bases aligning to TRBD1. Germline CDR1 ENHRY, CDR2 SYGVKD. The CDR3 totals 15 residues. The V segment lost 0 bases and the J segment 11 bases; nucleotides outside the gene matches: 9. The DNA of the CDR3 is TGTGCCATCAGTGAGTCCGGGACAGGGGTAAAGGAGCAGTACTTC. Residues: CAISESGTGVKEQYF.

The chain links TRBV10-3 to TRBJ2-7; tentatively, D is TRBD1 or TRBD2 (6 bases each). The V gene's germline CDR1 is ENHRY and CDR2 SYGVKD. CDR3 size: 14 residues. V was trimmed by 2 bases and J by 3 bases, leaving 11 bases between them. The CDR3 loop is CAISEGGTYYEQYF. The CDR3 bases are TGTGCCATCAGTGAGGGGGGGACATACTACGAGCAGTACTTC.

The CDR3 here is CASSLMGQRGDTEAFF. The DNA for the CDR3 is TGTGCCAGCAGTTTGATGGGACAGCGAGGAGACACTGAAGCTTTCTTT. J is TRBJ1-1 and V is TRBV28, with 7 nucleotides matching TRBD1. CDR3 length: 16 residues. The germline gives CDR1 MDHEN, CDR2 SYDVKM. With 3 bases clipped from V and 3 bases from J, the junction kept 10 bases outside the gene matches. Full variable domain (missing parts from reference TRBV28 and TRBJ1-1): DVKVTQSSRYLVKRTGEKVFLECVQDMDHENMFWYRQDPGLGLRLIYFSYDVKMKEKGDIPEGYSVSREKKERFSLILESASTNQTSMYLCASSLMGQRGDTEAFFGQGTRLTVV.

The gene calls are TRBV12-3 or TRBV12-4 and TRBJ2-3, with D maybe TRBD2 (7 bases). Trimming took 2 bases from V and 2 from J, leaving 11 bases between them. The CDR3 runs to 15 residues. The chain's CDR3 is CASSLRGGYTDTQYF. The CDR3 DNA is TGTGCCAGCAGTTTAAGGGGGGGATACACAGATACGCAGTATTTT.

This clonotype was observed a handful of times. The CDR3 bases are TGCAGTGCTGAGGGACTCCAGAACACCGGGGAGCTGTTTTTT. Protein: CSAEGLQNTGELFF. The chain uses TRBV20-1 and TRBJ2-2, with D perhaps TRBD2 (6 bases). V dropped 5 bases and J dropped 1 base, with 11 bases sitting between them. Germline V lookup: CDR1 DFQATT, CDR2 SNEGSKA (reference sequence). The CDR3 consists of 14 residues.

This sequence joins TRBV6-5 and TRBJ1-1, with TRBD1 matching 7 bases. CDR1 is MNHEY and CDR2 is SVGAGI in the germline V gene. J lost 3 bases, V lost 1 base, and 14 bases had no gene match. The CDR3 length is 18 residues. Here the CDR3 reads CASSYLSRGSLKDTEAFF. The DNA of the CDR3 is TGTGCCAGCAGTTACTTATCCAGGGGGAGTTTGAAGGACACTGAAGCTTTCTTT.

Here the CDR3 reads CASSLGSQFEKLFF. CDR3 DNA: TGTGCCAGCAGTTTGGGGTCACAGTTTGAAAAACTGTTTTTT. This chain joins TRBV12-3 or TRBV12-4 and TRBJ1-4; D unresolved. V was clipped by 3 bases and J by 7 bases, with 12 bases between them. There are 14 residues in the CDR3.

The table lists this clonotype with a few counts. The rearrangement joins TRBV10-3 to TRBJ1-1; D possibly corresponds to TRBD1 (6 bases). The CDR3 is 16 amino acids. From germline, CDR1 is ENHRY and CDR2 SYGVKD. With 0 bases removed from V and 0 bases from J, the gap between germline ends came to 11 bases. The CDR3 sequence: CAISESSDSLNTEAFF. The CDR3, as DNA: TGTGCCATCAGTGAGTCTTCGGACAGCTTGAACACTGAAGCTTTCTTT.

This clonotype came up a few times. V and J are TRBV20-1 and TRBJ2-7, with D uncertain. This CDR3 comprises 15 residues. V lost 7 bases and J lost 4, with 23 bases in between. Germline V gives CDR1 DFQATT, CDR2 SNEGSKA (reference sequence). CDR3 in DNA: TGCAGTGTACCCTTCGCTCGGAGAGGAATGTACGAGCAGTACTTC. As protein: CSVPFARRGMYEQYF.

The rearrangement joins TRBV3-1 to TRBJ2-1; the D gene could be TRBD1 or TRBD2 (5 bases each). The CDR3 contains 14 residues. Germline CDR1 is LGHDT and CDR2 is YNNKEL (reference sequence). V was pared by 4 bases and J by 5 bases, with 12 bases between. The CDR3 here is CASSRGRRNNEQFF. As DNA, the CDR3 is TGTGCCAGCAGCCGGGGACGCCGCAACAATGAGCAGTTCTTC.

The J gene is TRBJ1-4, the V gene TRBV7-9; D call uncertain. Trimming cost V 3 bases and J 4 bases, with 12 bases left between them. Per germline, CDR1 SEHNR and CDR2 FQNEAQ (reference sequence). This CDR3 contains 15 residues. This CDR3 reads CASSFPEAGNEKLFF. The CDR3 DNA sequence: TGTGCCAGCAGCTTCCCTGAGGCGGGTAATGAAAAACTGTTTTTT.

As DNA, the CDR3 is TGTGCCAGCAGTAACCCACAGACTAGCGGGGGGGGTAACACCGGGGAGCTGTTTTTT. Amino acid sequence: CASSNPQTSGGGNTGELFF. The V gene is TRBV6-5, the J gene TRBJ2-2, with 14 bases identical to TRBD2. CDR3 length: 19 amino acids. J gave up 2 bases and V 5 bases, and 10 bases lay outside the gene matches. From germline, CDR1 is MNHEY and CDR2 SVGAGI.

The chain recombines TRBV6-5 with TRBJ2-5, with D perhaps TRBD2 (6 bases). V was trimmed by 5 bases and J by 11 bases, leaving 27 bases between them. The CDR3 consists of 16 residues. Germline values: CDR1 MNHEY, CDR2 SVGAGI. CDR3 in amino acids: CASSPDGTGGYNEQYF. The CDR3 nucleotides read TGTGCCAGCAGTCCGGACGGGACCGGGGGTTACAATGAGCAGTACTTC.

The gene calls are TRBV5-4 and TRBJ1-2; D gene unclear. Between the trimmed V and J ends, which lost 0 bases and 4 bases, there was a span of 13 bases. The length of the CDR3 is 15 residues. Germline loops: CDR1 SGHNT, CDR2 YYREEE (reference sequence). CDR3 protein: CASSLAGDGLYGYTF. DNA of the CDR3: TGTGCCAGCAGCTTGGCTGGTGACGGCCTCTATGGCTACACCTTC.

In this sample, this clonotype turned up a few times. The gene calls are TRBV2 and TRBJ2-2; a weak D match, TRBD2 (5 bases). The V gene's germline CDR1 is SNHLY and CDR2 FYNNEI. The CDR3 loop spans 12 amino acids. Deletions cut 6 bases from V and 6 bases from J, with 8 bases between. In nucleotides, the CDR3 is TGTGCCAGCAGGGACTCCCCCGGGGAGCTGTTTTTT. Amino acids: CASRDSPGELFF.

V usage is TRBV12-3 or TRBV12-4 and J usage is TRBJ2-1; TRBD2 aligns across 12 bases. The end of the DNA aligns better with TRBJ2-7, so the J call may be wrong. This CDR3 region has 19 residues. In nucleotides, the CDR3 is TGTGCCAGCAGTTTAGGTTGGGGTTGGCTAGCGGGGGGGTACAATGAGCAGTACTTC. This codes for CASSLGWGWLAGGYNEQYF.

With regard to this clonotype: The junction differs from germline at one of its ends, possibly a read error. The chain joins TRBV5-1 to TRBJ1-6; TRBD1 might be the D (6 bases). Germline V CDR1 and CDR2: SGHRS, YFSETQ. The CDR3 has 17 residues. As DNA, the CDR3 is TGCGCCAGCAGCTTGACGGGACAACTCTCCTATAATTCACCCCCCCACTTT. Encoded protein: CASSLTGQLSYNSPPHF.

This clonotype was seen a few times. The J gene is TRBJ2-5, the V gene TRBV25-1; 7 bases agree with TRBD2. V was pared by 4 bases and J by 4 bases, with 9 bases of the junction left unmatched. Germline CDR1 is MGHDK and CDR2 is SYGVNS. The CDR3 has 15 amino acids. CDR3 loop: CASSAIREGRETQYF. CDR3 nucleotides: TGTGCCAGCAGTGCTATAAGGGAGGGTCGAGAGACCCAGTACTTC.

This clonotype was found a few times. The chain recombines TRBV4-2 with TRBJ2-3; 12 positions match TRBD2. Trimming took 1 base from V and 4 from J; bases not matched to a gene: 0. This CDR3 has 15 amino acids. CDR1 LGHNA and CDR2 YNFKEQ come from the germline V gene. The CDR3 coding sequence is TGTGCCAGCAGCCAAGGGACTAGCGGGGCAGATACGCAGTATTTT. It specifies CASSQGTSGADTQYF.